This T cell receptor beta chain was sequenced during a study of T cell responses to AZD1222 COVID-19 vaccine (dated by TCRdb to about 2021). At the level of the whole study: A total of 230 or so trial participants underwent TCR sequencing, of whom some 210 received two doses of AZD1222 and 26 received two doses of the MenACWY control vaccine. Enrollment into the trials was organized by age into subgroups of 18-55, 56-69 and 70-plus years, and those subgroups contained about 150, 27 and 61 TCR-sequenced participants, respectively. The research as a whole found: Conclusions about previously exposed vaccinees are limited, since just 6 or 7 AZD1222 recipients were seropositive for SARS-CoV-2 at baseline. Vaccine-associated CD4 TCRs spanned the whole spike protein, with dominant responses in regions 160-218 and 743-854. Participants were mostly white British and included more females than males, and it was suggested by the authors that clonal diversity may have been underestimated. Because no samples from the day 14 peak response were available, repertoires could be characterized only after the peak T cell response. In the small 56-69-year group, the increase in depth fell short of significance, most likely because of low power. A significant rise in spike-specific TCR breadth and depth was observed after two AZD1222 doses relative to day 0 and relative to MenACWY recipients. Nearly half of unique spike-specific TCRs reportedly recognized epitopes outside regions mutated in the B.1.351 and B.1.1.7 variants.

The sample's time point label, decoded: about 28 days (+/-7) after the second vaccine dose. AZD1222 recipients with second doses at about 4 weeks or about 12 weeks were pooled, because spike-specific TCR depth and breadth did not differ between schedules. Samples from vaccinated people were obtained from the UK trials COV001 and COV002, which included a single-blind randomized controlled phase 2/3 trial of AZD1222 (ChAdOx1 nCoV-19) in healthy adults. Trial participant PBMC samples were collected at day 0 and day 28 after the second dose for TCRbeta chain sequencing. There are 19 amino acids in the CDR3, from cysteine to phenylalanine inclusive. Solely the CDR3 DNA is kept, with 57 bases framed from the first base. Trimming removed 0 bases from V and 0 bases from J; the gene matches leave 8 bases unexplained. The CDR1 and CDR2 encoded by the germline V gene (reference sequence) are SSHAT and FNYEAQ.

On this clone itself: No cognate antigen has been identified for it. The input lacks base qualities; no much larger clone sits a single base away.

The CDR3 regions of human TCRbeta chains were analyzed by immunosequencing. In the original analysis: Repertoire TCRs were checked for matches against a reference library of SARS-CoV-2-specific TCRs that had been generated using the MIRA antigen-specificity platform. Breadth meant the fraction of unique TCRs that were SARS-CoV-2-associated, whereas depth meant the fraction of total T cells that were SARS-CoV-2-associated. Each spike-specific TCR was assigned to its reactive spike region and to a CD4 or CD8 class using the MIRA data. Log10-transformed breadth and depth values were compared by one-way ANOVA with Sidak's multiple comparisons tests. TCRdb re-hosts the immuneACCESS table, in-frame sequences only. Its copies lack some clones; in the studies checked, an unresolved V gene accounts for under half of them, and the cause for the rest is not known. V, J and clone size reflect that table, while D and trimming were determined from the DNA. The sample records more than 80,000 clones, around 90% of which are singletons. Of the sample, around 2.9% falls within the top ten clones.

The chain is encoded by TRBV7-7 joined to TRBJ2-3; TRBD2 agrees with 11 junctional bases. The receptor's source is an adult who received the AZD1222 COVID-19 vaccine. This sample comprised peripheral blood, obtained 28 days after the second AZD1222 dose. The sequenced DNA: TGTGCCAGCAGCTTAGCGCCCCGCCCTAGCGGGGGGAGCACAGATACGCAGTATTTT. Its translation is CASSLAPRPSGGSTDTQYF.